Described below is a single TCR beta chain sequence and its context. Its antigen is as yet unknown. This CDR3 spans 16 amino acids. Germline values: CDR1 SGHRS, CDR2 YFSETQ. The V segment lost 5 bases and the J segment 0 bases; nucleotides outside the gene matches: 7. Some clones are missing from TCRdb's copy, which holds only in-frame ones; the method was immunoSEQ multiplex PCR. The sample has about 52,000 clones; about nine tenths are singletons. The source of the sample is a study of OX40 agonist ivuxolimab in advanced cancers. Study-wide background: Every patient in dose escalation had hepatocellular carcinoma, melanoma, renal cell or head and neck cancer. General observations from the study: CD8+ T cells were the subset that, on average, had more expanded clones than CD4+.

Sequenced here: CD4+ or CD8+ T cells sorted from blood, sampled in a trial of the OX40 agonist ivuxolimab. This sequence was found in an adult with an advanced solid tumor such as melanoma, head and neck, liver or kidney cancer. V is TRBV5-1 and J is TRBJ2-3, with 9 bases lining up with TRBD2. CDR3 loop: CASSEESGGSTDTQYF. Here the CDR3 DNA reads TGCGCCAGCAGTGAGGAGAGCGGGGGGAGCACAGATACGCAGTATTTT. Together with reference TRBV5-1 and TRBJ2-3, the CDR3 gives the full variable domain: KAGVTQTPRYLIKTRGQQVTLSCSPISGHRSVSWYQQTPGQGLQFLFEYFSETQRNKGNFPGRFSGRQFSNSRSEMNVSTLELGDSALYLCASSEESGGSTDTQYFGPGTRLTVL.